The TCR beta chain under discussion was sequenced for a study of CD4 T cells in relation to SARS-CoV-2 and coronaviruses. Uncultured naive and memory CD4+ T cells supplied DNA for deep TCR-beta sequencing. TCRdb's table, derived via immunoSEQ multiplex PCR, lists solely in-frame clones and lacks some. This table holds about 59,000 clones, around 86% found once. Study-level results: Crossreactivity was assessed only for spike protein, not other viral proteins. In approximately 70% of donors, memory CD4+ clonotypes crossrecognized SARS-CoV-2 and at least one common cold coronavirus spike. Pre-pandemic and post-infection samples never came from the same donor.

Trimming removed 5 bases from V and 9 bases from J, with 16 bases in between. CDR1 is SGHTA, CDR2 FQGTGA, per germline. This CDR3 is built from 14 residues. In its sample, this clone was seen a few times. Its target is not known. Unexposed donor CD4+ T cells date from about 2011-2019, before the COVID-19 pandemic. V is TRBV7-3 and J is TRBJ2-2; unclear D gene. Specimen: memory CD4+ T cells from PBMCs. This receptor was obtained from a human donor in good health. This chain's CDR3 is CASSPAAIFRELFF. CDR3 DNA sequence: TGTGCCAGCAGCCCGGCCGCTATCTTCAGGGAGCTGTTTTTT.